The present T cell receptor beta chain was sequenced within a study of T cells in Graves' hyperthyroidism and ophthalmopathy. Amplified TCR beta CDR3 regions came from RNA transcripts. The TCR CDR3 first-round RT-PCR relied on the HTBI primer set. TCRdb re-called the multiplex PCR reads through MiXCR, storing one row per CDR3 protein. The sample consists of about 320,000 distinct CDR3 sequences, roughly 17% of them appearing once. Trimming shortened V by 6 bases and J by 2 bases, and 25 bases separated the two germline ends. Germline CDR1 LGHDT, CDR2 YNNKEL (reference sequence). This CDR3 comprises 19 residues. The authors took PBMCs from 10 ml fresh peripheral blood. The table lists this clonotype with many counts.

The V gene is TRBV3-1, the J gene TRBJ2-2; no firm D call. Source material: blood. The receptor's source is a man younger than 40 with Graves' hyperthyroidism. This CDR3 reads CASSPDRKSRSFNTGELFF. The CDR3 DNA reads TGTGCCAGCAGTCCTGATCGGAAGTCTCGGTCGTTCAACACCGGGGAGCTGTTTTTT. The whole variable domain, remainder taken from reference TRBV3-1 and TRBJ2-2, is DTAVSQTPKYLVTQMGNDKSIKCEQNLGHDTMYWYKQDSKKFLKIMFSYNNKELIINETVPNRFSPKSPDKAHLNLHINSLELGDSAVYFCASSPDRKSRSFNTGELFFGEGSRLTVL.